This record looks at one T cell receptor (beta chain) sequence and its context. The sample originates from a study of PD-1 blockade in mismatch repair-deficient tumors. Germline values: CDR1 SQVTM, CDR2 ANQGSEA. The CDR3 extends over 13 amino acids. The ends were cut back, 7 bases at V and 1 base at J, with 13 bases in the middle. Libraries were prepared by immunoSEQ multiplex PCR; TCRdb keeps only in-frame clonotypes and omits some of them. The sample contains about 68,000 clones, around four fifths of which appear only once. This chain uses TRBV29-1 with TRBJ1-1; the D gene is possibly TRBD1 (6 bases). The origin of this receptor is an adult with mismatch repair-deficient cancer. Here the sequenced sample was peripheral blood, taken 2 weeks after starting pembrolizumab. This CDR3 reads CSGGGAANTEAFF. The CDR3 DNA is TGCAGCGGTGGGGGGGCAGCGAACACTGAAGCTTTCTTT.